The clone carrying this T cell receptor (beta chain) has a handful of counts. What it binds is not known. The donors belonged to the roughly 130-subject validation cohort, separate from the approximately 700-subject first cohort. The data were produced by immunoSEQ multiplex PCR, yet TCRdb's version contains in-frame clones alone and is incomplete. This sample has 200,000 to 250,000 clones, with roughly 91% found just once. This specimen comes from a study of cytomegalovirus exposure and HLA in healthy donors. About the study: The approximately 130 validation repertoires and the roughly 670 first-cohort repertoires shared a platform, a later analysis reported.

Study-wide findings and caveats: Reports indicated that the classifier achieved high specificity and sensitivity in diagnosing cytomegalovirus status. Researchers counted around 180 TCR beta chains as cytomegalovirus-associated.

Sequenced: PBMCs. This sequence originates from a woman aged 18-29 years in good health and CMV-seropositive.

The CDR3 protein is CASSLERDREDQPQHF. The CDR3 coding sequence is TGTGCCAGCAGCTTAGAGAGGGACAGGGAAGATCAGCCCCAGCATTTT. The chain is built from TRBV7-9 and TRBJ1-5, with 9 bases identical to TRBD1. This CDR3 has 16 residues. V was clipped by 1 base and J by 5 bases; unmatched bases: 6. Per the germline V gene, CDR1 is SEHNR and CDR2 is FQNEAQ (reference sequence).